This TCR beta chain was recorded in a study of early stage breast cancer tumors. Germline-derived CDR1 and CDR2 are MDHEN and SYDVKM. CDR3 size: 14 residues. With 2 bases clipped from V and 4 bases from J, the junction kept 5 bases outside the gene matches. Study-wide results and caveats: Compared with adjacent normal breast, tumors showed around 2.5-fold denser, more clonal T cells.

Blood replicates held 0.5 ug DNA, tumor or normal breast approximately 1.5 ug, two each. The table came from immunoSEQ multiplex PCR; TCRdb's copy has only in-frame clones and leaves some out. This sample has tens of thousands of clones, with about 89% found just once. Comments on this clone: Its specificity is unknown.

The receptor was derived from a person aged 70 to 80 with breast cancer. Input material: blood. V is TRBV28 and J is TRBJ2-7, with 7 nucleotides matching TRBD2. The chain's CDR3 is CASSLRAGVYEQYF. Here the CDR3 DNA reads TGTGCCAGCAGTTTAAGGGCGGGAGTTTACGAGCAGTACTTC.